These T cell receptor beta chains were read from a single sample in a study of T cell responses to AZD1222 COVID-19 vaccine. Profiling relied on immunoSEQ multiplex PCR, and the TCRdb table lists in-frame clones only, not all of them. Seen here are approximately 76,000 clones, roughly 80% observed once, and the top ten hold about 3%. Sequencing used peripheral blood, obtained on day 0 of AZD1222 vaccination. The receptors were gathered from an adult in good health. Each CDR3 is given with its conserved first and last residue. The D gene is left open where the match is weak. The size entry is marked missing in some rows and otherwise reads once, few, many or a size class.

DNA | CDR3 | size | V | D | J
TGTGCCAGCTCCCCCCCAAGCGGGAGCTACAATGAGCAGTTCTTC | CASSPPSGSYNEQFF | - | TRBV18 | TRBD2 | TRBJ2-1
TGTGCCAGCAGCCAAGGGCAACTAGCCAATCAGCCCCAGCATTTT | CASSQGQLANQPQHF | once | TRBV3-1/TRBV3-2 | - | TRBJ1-5
TGTGCCTGGAGTCCTGGAGGGTTCGGCGGCTACACCTTC | CAWSPGGFGGYTF | - | TRBV30 | - | TRBJ1-2
TGTGCCAGCAGTTTTTCGGACAATCAGCCCCAGCATTTT | CASSFSDNQPQHF | - | TRBV12-3/TRBV12-4 | - | TRBJ1-5
TGTGCCAGCAAGGGGACGTACCTCCAAGAGACCCAGTACTTC | CASKGTYLQETQYF | - | TRBV2 | - | TRBJ2-5
TGTGCCAGCAGCTTGGGGACAGGGGTCCAAGAGACCCAGTACTTC | CASSLGTGVQETQYF | - | TRBV5-5 | TRBD1 | TRBJ2-5
TGTGCCAGCAGCTTAGTCCCAGGCCGGGCTACCACTAGCACAGATACGCAGTATTTT | CASSLVPGRATTSTDTQYF | - | TRBV7-2 | - | TRBJ2-3
TGTGCCAGCAGCTCCGGACAGGGCGGGTTCTATGGCTACACCTTC | CASSSGQGGFYGYTF | - | TRBV5-4 | TRBD1 | TRBJ1-2
TGTGCCAGCAGCTTCCGCCTGGGTATCGACACCGGGGAGCTGTTTTTT | CASSFRLGIDTGELFF | few | TRBV7-9 | - | TRBJ2-2
TGCAGTGCTAGTATTCCGGCGGGGGGGAGCTCCTACAATGAGCAGTTCTTC | CSASIPAGGSSYNEQFF | - | TRBV20-1 | TRBD2 | TRBJ2-1
TGTGCCAGCAGCTACAAGTATGGCTACACCTTC | CASSYKYGYTF | - | TRBV7-9 | - | TRBJ1-2
TGTGCCAGCAGCCAAGAGGCTAGCGGGTTCAATGAGCAGTTCTTC | CASSQEASGFNEQFF | - | TRBV4-2 | TRBD2 | TRBJ2-1
TGTGCCAGCAGTCCGACGGGACAGCTCACCATATATTTT | CASSPTGQLTIYF | - | TRBV12-3/TRBV12-4 | TRBD1 | TRBJ1-3
TGCGCCAGCAGGAAGGGATCCGCGGACACTGAAGCTTTCTTT | CASRKGSADTEAFF | - | TRBV5-1 | - | TRBJ1-1
TGCGCCAGCAGCCAAGGGGCGGGATCTTCCGTCTATGGCTACACCTTC | CASSQGAGSSVYGYTF | - | TRBV4-1 | - | TRBJ1-2
TGCGCCAGCAGCTTGGAATTCGGGGCCGCGACAGATACGCAGTATTTT | CASSLEFGAATDTQYF | - | TRBV5-1 | - | TRBJ2-3
TGTGCCAGCAGAACAGTGAGGGGACAAGAGACCCAGTACTTC | CASRTVRGQETQYF | - | TRBV6-5 | - | TRBJ2-5
TGTGCCAGCAGCAAAAACAGGGGAATTTACTCTGGGGCCAACGTCCTGACTTTC | CASSKNRGIYSGANVLTF | once | TRBV21-1 | - | TRBJ2-6
TGTGCCAGTAGGAGACAGGGTGAGGGCAATCAGCCCCAGCATTTT | CASRRQGEGNQPQHF | once | TRBV19 | TRBD1 | TRBJ1-5
TGTGCCAGCCAGAGCCTAGCGGGAAGCTCCTACGAGCAGTACTTC | CASQSLAGSSYEQYF | once | TRBV7-9 | TRBD2 | TRBJ2-7
TGTGCCAGCAGCGTAGACCGAAACTATGGCTACACCTTC | CASSVDRNYGYTF | - | TRBV9 | - | TRBJ1-2
TGTGCCAGCAGCACCGCGGGACCTCCGAGAGCTGAAGCTTTCTTT | CASSTAGPPRAEAFF | - | TRBV7-3 | - | TRBJ1-1
TGTGCCAGTAGTATAGTAGCAGGACTCTACGAGCAGTACTTC | CASSIVAGLYEQYF | - | TRBV19 | - | TRBJ2-7
TGCGCCAGCAGTCAAACAGGGAGTCAGCCCCAGCATTTT | CASSQTGSQPQHF | - | TRBV4-3 | - | TRBJ1-5
TGTGCCAGTAGTACACTAGCGGGGGCCCACCAAGAGACCCAGTACTTC | CASSTLAGAHQETQYF | - | TRBV19 | TRBD2 | TRBJ2-5
TGTGCCAGTAGTCCCGACACCGGGGCTCAGCCCCAGCATTTT | CASSPDTGAQPQHF | - | TRBV19 | - | TRBJ1-5
TGTGCCAGCAGCTTGTTCTCAGGAGATAATTCACCCCTCCACTTT | CASSLFSGDNSPLHF | - | TRBV5-4 | - | TRBJ1-6
TGTGCCACCAGTGGAGGGGAACCGGGTCGCACAGATACGCAGTATTTT | CATSGGEPGRTDTQYF | - | TRBV24-1 | - | TRBJ2-3
TGTGCCACCAGCACCACGGGACACATCTACGAGCAGTACTTC | CATSTTGHIYEQYF | - | TRBV15 | - | TRBJ2-7
TGTGCCAGCAGTTTGACGACAGGGCGTTACGAGCAGTACTTC | CASSLTTGRYEQYF | - | TRBV27 | TRBD1 | TRBJ2-7
TGTGCCAGCAGGACCACCGGGACAGACACTGAAGCTTTCTTT | CASRTTGTDTEAFF | - | TRBV6-5 | TRBD1 | TRBJ1-1
TGTGCCAGCAGCCCCCCTGCGGGGGGACGGTGGGGGGAGCTGTTTTTT | CASSPPAGGRWGELFF | - | TRBV9 | TRBD2 | TRBJ2-2
TGTGCCAGCAGGCCAGCGCCGGGAGGTACCGGGGAGCTGTTTTTT | CASRPAPGGTGELFF | - | TRBV9 | TRBD2 | TRBJ2-2
TGTGCCAGCAGCGTGGGACGATACAATGAGCAGTTCTTC | CASSVGRYNEQFF | - | TRBV7-3 | - | TRBJ2-1
TGTGCCAGCAGTCCAGATAGCGGGGCCCAGGGAGATACGCAGTATTTT | CASSPDSGAQGDTQYF | few | TRBV2 | TRBD2 | TRBJ2-3
TGTGCCAGCAGCTCCTTTGGGACGGACTTAGATACGCAGTATTTT | CASSSFGTDLDTQYF | - | TRBV7-3 | - | TRBJ2-3
TGTGCCAGCAGACCCACTAGCAATCAGCCCCAGCATTTT | CASRPTSNQPQHF | few | TRBV6-5 | - | TRBJ1-5
TGTGCCAGCAGTTACGCCGGACCCCAGGGCAATGGCTACACCTTC | CASSYAGPQGNGYTF | once | TRBV6-5 | - | TRBJ1-2
TGTGCCAGCAGCCAAGAGTCCCTCCACAGCAGTTCTAATGAAAAACTGTTTTTT | CASSQESLHSSSNEKLFF | - | TRBV4-2 | - | TRBJ1-4
TGCGCCAGCAGCTTGGGACAGGGGTACACTGAAGCTTTCTTT | CASSLGQGYTEAFF | once | TRBV5-1 | TRBD1 | TRBJ1-1
TGTGCCAGCAGTTACTCGGGGCCGGGGGGGGAGCAGTACTTC | CASSYSGPGGEQYF | once | TRBV6-5 | TRBD2 | TRBJ2-7
TGTGCCAGTAGTAACCCGGGACTAGTCTACGAGCAGTACTTC | CASSNPGLVYEQYF | - | TRBV19 | TRBD2 | TRBJ2-7